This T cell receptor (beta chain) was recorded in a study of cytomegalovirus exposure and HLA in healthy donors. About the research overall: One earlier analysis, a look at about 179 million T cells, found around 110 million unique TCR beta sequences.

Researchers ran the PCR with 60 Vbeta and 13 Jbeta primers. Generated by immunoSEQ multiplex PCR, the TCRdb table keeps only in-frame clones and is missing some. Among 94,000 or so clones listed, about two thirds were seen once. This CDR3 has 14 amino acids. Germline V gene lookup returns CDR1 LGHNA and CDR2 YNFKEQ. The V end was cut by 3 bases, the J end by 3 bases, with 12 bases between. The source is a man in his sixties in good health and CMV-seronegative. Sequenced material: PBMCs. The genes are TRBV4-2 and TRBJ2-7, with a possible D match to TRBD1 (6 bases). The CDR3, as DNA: TGTGCCAGCAGCCACGCGGACAGAAGCTACGAGCAGTACTTC. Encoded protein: CASSHADRSYEQYF.